The subject of this entry is one TCR beta chain. Its antigen is undetermined. This sample was taken from a study of blood T cells in healthy people across ages. Per the germline V gene, CDR1 is DFQATT and CDR2 is SNEGSKA (reference sequence). V was cut by 3 bases and J by 5 bases, with 16 bases left in between. This CDR3 contains 14 residues. Whole-study results and caveats: Among T cells, TCR beta diversity per million cells dropped roughly linearly as age rose.

It was with a sample-barcoded 5' primer and a J-beta primer mix that a second PCR of about 6 to 12 cycles was run. Each of the cDNA molecules was tagged by a template-switch adaptor with 12 random nucleotides. TCRdb ran MiXCR on the 5' RACE reads and lists one entry per CDR3 protein. The data hold 910,000 or so distinct CDR3 sequences, with roughly 50% observed a single time. The receptor comes from a woman aged 60 to 75 in good health. The sequenced sample consisted of blood. The chain joins TRBV20-1 to TRBJ2-5; D unresolved. The CDR3 DNA sequence: TGCAGTGCTAGGGCCGATTCCCAGGCTGAGACCCAGTACTTC. Residues: CSARADSQAETQYF.